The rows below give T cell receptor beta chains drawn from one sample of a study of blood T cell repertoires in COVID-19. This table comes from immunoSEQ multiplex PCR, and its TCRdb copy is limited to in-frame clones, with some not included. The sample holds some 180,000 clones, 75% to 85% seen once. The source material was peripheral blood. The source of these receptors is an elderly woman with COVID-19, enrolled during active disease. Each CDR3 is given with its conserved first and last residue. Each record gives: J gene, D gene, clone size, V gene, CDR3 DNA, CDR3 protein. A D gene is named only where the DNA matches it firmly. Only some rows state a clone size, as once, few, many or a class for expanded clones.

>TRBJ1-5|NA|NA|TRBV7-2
TGTGCCAGCAGTTCAATGAGCAATCAGCCCCAGCATTTT
CASSSMSNQPQHF
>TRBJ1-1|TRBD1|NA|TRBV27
TGTGCCAGCAGTTTATCTGGGACAGTGAACACTGAAGCTTTCTTT
CASSLSGTVNTEAFF
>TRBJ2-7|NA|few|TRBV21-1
TGTGCCAGCAGCACCCCGCGTAGCGGGGGGGCCAACTACGAGCAGTACTTC
CASSTPRSGGANYEQYF
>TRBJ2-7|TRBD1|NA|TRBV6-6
TGTGCCAGCAGACCTCAGGGGGCAGGCTACGAGCAGTACTTC
CASRPQGAGYEQYF
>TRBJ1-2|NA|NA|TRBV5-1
TGCGCCAGCAGCTCCGGGATACTCTATGGCTACACCTTC
CASSSGILYGYTF
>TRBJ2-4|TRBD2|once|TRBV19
TGTGCCAGTAGTATAAGTCCCCGCGGGGGGGGGAAAAACATTCAGTACTTC
CASSISPRGGGKNIQYF
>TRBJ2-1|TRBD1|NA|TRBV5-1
TGCGCCAGCAGCGCGGGACAGGGGTCCTACAATGAGCAGTTCTTC
CASSAGQGSYNEQFF
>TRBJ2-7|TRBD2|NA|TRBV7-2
TGTGCCAGCAGCCAGAGTGGGACTAACTCCTACGAGCAGTACTTC
CASSQSGTNSYEQYF
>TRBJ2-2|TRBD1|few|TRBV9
TGTGCCAGCAGCGTAGTCCCGGACAGGGCGCGCACCGGGGAGCTGTTTTTT
CASSVVPDRARTGELFF
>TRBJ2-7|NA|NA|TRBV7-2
TGTGCCAGCAGCCGGAGCGGGTCCTACGAGCAGTACTTC
CASSRSGSYEQYF
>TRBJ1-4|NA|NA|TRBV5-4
TGTGCCAGCAGCTTGGGGGCTCCTAATGAAAAACTGTTTTTT
CASSLGAPNEKLFF
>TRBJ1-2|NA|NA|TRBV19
TGTGCCAGTAGTATCTACAGGGATAAGGGCGGTGGCTACACCTTC
CASSIYRDKGGGYTF
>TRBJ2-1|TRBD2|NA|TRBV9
TGTGCCAGCAGCCCGTGGACTAGGGCCTACAATGAGCAGTTCTTC
CASSPWTRAYNEQFF
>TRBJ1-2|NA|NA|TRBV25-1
TGTGCCAGCAGTGATTACGGGGGTTATGGCTACACCTTC
CASSDYGGYGYTF
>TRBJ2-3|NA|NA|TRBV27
TGTGCCAGCAGCAAAACAGGGGGGGATTTCACAGATACGCAGTATTTT
CASSKTGGDFTDTQYF
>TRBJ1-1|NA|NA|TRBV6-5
TGTGCCAGCGGGGGGGGGAGGTCCGACACTGAAGCTTTCTTT
CASGGGRSDTEAFF
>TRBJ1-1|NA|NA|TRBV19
TGTGCCAGTAGTCAAGGCAGCAGGGAGGGCACTGAAGCTTTCTTT
CASSQGSREGTEAFF
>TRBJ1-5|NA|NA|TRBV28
TGTGCCAGCAGTTTATGGATAGGGGGAGTATTTCAGCCCCAGCATTTT
CASSLWIGGVFQPQHF
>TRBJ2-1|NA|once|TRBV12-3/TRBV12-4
TGTGCCAGCAGTTTATATGATGAGCAGTTCTTC
CASSLYDEQFF
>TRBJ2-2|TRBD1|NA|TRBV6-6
TGTGCCATATCTACCGGGACAGGGGGCACCGGGGAGCTGTTTTTT
CAISTGTGGTGELFF
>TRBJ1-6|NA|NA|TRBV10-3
TGTGCCATCAGTGAGCCCGACATCTATAATTCACCCCTCCACTTT
CAISEPDIYNSPLHF
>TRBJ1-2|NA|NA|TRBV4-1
TGCGCCAGCAGCCCCACACAACTGCAGCGTGGCTACACCTTC
CASSPTQLQRGYTF
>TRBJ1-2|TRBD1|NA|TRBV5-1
TGCGCCAGCAGCTCCGGGACAGGGGACGGCTACACCTTC
CASSSGTGDGYTF
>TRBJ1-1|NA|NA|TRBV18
TGTGCCAGCTCAGCGACAGATATGAACACTGAAGCTTTCTTT
CASSATDMNTEAFF
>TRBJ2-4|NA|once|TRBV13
TGTGCCAGCAGCTTAGGTCTAGCGTCAGACATTCAGTACTTC
CASSLGLASDIQYF
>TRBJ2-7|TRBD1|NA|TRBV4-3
TGCGCCAGCAGCCAAGATGGCCCAACAGGGGGCCGAGGGGAGCAGTACTTC
CASSQDGPTGGRGEQYF
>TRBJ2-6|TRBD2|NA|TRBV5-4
TGTGCCAGCGGGGGGGGACTAGCGGGATCTGGGGCCAACGTCCTGACTTTC
CASGGGLAGSGANVLTF
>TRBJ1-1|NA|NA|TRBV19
TGTGCCAGTAGTATTGGAGGCTGGGCTTTCTTT
CASSIGGWAFF
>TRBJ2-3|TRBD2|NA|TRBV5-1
TGCGCCAGCAGCTACTGGACTAGCGGGGGGAACACAGATACGCAGTATTTT
CASSYWTSGGNTDTQYF
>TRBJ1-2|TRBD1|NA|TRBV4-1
TGCGCCAGCAGCGTTCGACGGGACAGGCCCTCTAACTATGGCTACACCTTC
CASSVRRDRPSNYGYTF